This TCR beta chain was identified in a study of T cells in Graves' hyperthyroidism and ophthalmopathy. This clonotype has at least ten counts. Deletions cut 0 bases from V and 5 bases from J, with 8 bases between. The CDR3 sequence is 13 residues long. The germline V gene has CDR1 LNHNV and CDR2 YYDKDF (reference sequence). Each patient was aged 18 to 65 and had newly diagnosed hyperthyroidism of under 2 months' duration. Diagnosis relied on clinical symptoms, serum thyroxine and TRAb, thyroid ultrasound and orbital computed tomography. Amplified TCR beta CDR3 regions derived from RNA transcripts. The HTBI primer set served for first-round RT-PCR of the TCR CDR3. MiXCR was run by TCRdb on the multiplex PCR reads, yielding one entry per CDR3 protein. The profile shows hundreds of thousands of distinct CDR3 sequences, around 38% of them singletons.

The receptor was isolated from a man aged 18 to 29 with Graves' hyperthyroidism. The sequenced material came from blood. The V gene is TRBV15, the J gene TRBJ2-7; no clear D. This CDR3 reads CATSRDRLDEQYF. The CDR3, as DNA: TGTGCCACCAGCAGAGATAGGCTAGACGAGCAGTACTTC.